This paragraph reports one T cell receptor (beta chain). The antigen is undetermined. The CDR3 extends over 15 amino acids. Germline V lookup: CDR1 DFQATT, CDR2 SNEGSKA (reference sequence). The junction had 7 bases not matched to a gene; V was cut back by 4 bases and J by 7 bases. The data belong to a study of T cells in Graves' hyperthyroidism and ophthalmopathy. Overall study findings and caveats: Stable hyperthyroidism and ophthalmopathy were separated using 13 V-J signatures. The model forecast ophthalmopathy, anticipating it by a median about 7 months before onset.

TCR beta CDR3 sequences were amplified from RNA transcripts. A set of HTBI primers served as the primers for a first-round RT-PCR of the TCR CDR3. TCRdb re-analysed the multiplex PCR reads in MiXCR, keeping a single row per CDR3 protein. The sample holds some 560,000 distinct CDR3 sequences; 15% to 19% are singletons and the top ten take approximately 7.4%. Sequenced input: blood. The chain joins TRBV20-1 to TRBJ2-3, with 14 positions matching TRBD2. This sequence originates from a woman in her thirties with Graves' hyperthyroidism. CDR3 sequence (DNA): TGCAGTGCTAACCGACTAGCGGGAGGGCCAAATACGCAGTATTTT. Translation: CSANRLAGGPNTQYF.